Presented here are 29 T cell receptor beta chains from one specimen sequenced in a study of identifying expanded T cells in peripheral blood. Sequencing was performed with immunoSEQ multiplex PCR; in TCRdb, only in-frame clones are kept and a portion is missing. The sample holds fewer than 65,000 clones, around 87% seen once. The sequenced material came from blood. These receptors were obtained from a person aged 18 to 70 in good health.

This sequence joins TRBV5-8 and TRBJ1-2, with 10 bases that match TRBD1. V was clipped by 0 bases and J by 6 bases; unmatched bases: 5. The CDR3 sequence is 15 residues long. Germline V gene sequence: CDR1 SGHTS, CDR2 YDEGEE. The CDR3 sequence: CASSLAGTGVDGYTF. Written as DNA, the CDR3 is TGTGCCAGCAGCTTGGCCGGGACAGGGGTAGATGGCTACACCTTC.

This chain joins TRBV11-2 and TRBJ2-5; D remains ambiguous. CDR1 and CDR2 (germline): SGHAT, FQNNGV. With 0 bases removed from V and 2 bases from J, the gap between germline ends came to 10 bases. There are 15 residues in the CDR3. The CDR3 DNA is TGTGCCAGCAGCTTAGATAGGCAGCCTCAAGAGACCCAGTACTTC. Protein: CASSLDRQPQETQYF.

This chain joins TRBV6-5 and TRBJ2-3, with TRBD2 identical over 13 bases. The CDR3 loop spans 15 amino acids. Trimming took 8 bases from V and 11 from J; bases not matched to a gene: 13. The germline CDR1 and CDR2 sequences are MNHEY and SVGAGI. CDR3 in DNA: TGTGCCAGCGGACCGGGACTAGCGGGATTAGGGTTGCAGTATTTT. Translating gives CASGPGLAGLGLQYF.

V and J are TRBV5-4 and TRBJ1-1, with D uncertain. CDR3 length: 13 residues. Per the germline V gene, CDR1 is SGHNT and CDR2 is YYREEE (reference sequence). V was clipped by 3 bases and J by 0 bases, with 6 bases between them. The CDR3 reads CASSWHLNTEAFF. The CDR3 coding sequence is TGTGCCAGCAGCTGGCACCTGAACACTGAAGCTTTCTTT.

This chain joins TRBV7-2 and TRBJ1-2; no firm D call. V was cut by 1 base and J by 1 base, with 13 bases left in between. The CDR3 is 16 amino acids. Germline lookup yields CDR1 SGHTA and CDR2 FQGNSA. The CDR3 reads CASSLDVGRVNYGYTF. DNA of the CDR3: TGTGCCAGCAGCTTAGATGTGGGCAGAGTTAACTATGGCTACACCTTC.

In this sample, this clone turned up once. The J gene is TRBJ1-5, the V gene TRBV7-9, with TRBD1 identical over 7 bases. The CDR3 is made up of 14 amino acids. V shed 2 bases, J shed 5 bases, and the junction held 3 bases outside the gene matches. The germline CDR1 and CDR2 sequences are SEHNR and FQNEAQ (reference sequence). The CDR3 here is CASSLSRGDQPQHF. CDR3 DNA sequence: TGTGCCAGCAGCTTATCCAGGGGGGATCAGCCCCAGCATTTT.

The genes are TRBV29-1 and TRBJ2-1; 8 bases match TRBD1. The CDR3 has 14 residues. With V trimmed by 6 bases and J by 4 bases, 8 bases remained unmatched. Germline CDR1 is SQVTM and CDR2 is ANQGSEA. CDR3 DNA sequence: TGCAGCGTCGCCGACAGGGGAACTTACAATGAGCAGTTCTTC. This encodes CSVADRGTYNEQFF.

This chain connects TRBV5-1 to TRBJ2-1; D perhaps matches TRBD2 (6 bases). The CDR3 is 14 amino acids. From germline, CDR1 is SGHRS and CDR2 YFSETQ. V gave up 0 bases and J gave up 9 bases, with 13 bases separating them. The CDR3 reads CASSLVTSFGEQFF. Here the CDR3 DNA reads TGCGCCAGCAGCTTGGTTACTAGCTTCGGTGAGCAGTTCTTC.

The chain has TRBV10-2 and TRBJ1-5; no reliable D call. This CDR3 contains 11 residues. CDR1 is WSHSY, CDR2 SAAADI, per germline. Trimming shortened V by 5 bases and J by 7 bases, and 6 bases separated the two germline ends. The CDR3 loop reads CASSSGQPQHF. The CDR3 DNA reads as TGCGCCAGCAGTTCTGGACAGCCCCAGCATTTT.

The CDR3: CASKVSTTDTYEQYF. The DNA for the CDR3 is TGCGCCAGCAAAGTATCCACGACCGACACCTACGAGCAGTACTTC. The V and J genes are TRBV5-1 and TRBJ2-7; D is ambiguous. The germline CDR1 and CDR2 sequences are SGHRS and YFSETQ. V was pared by 6 bases and J by 2 bases, with 18 bases between. This CDR3 comprises 15 residues.

The V call is TRBV18, the J call TRBJ1-6; D gene ambiguous. The CDR3 sequence is 13 residues long. Germline values: CDR1 KGHSH, CDR2 LQKENI. Between the trimmed V and J ends, which lost 2 bases and 14 bases, there was a span of 13 bases. CDR3 sequence reads: CASSPYSPEALHF. CDR3 DNA sequence: TGTGCCAGCTCACCATATTCCCCTGAGGCCCTCCACTTT.

Here the CDR3 DNA reads TGCAGCGCCTATAGCGGGAGAGGCCACGAGCAGTACTTC. Encoded protein: CSAYSGRGHEQYF. This chain links TRBV29-1 with TRBJ2-7; TRBD2 matches at 9 bases. After removal of 7 bases from V and 5 bases from J, the junction contained 9 bases not matched to a gene. Germline V CDR1 and CDR2: SQVTM, ANQGSEA. CDR3 size: 13 residues.

The V gene is TRBV7-9, the J gene TRBJ1-5, with 7 bases identical to TRBD1. This CDR3 is built from 15 residues. Germline-derived CDR1 and CDR2 are SEHNR and FQNEAQ (reference sequence). With 1 base clipped from V and 2 bases from J, the junction kept 2 bases outside the gene matches. CDR3 DNA sequence: TGTGCCAGCAGCTTAGTCGGGACAGGCAATCAGCCCCAGCATTTT. Translation gives CASSLVGTGNQPQHF.

The chain recombines TRBV6-1 with TRBJ2-5; D not resolved. Trimming shortened V by 1 base and J by 6 bases, and 0 bases separated the two germline ends. Germline CDR1 is MNHNS and CDR2 is SASEGT. The CDR3 extends over 10 amino acids. CDR3 DNA: TGTGCCAGCAGTGAAGAGACCCAGTACTTC. It specifies CASSEETQYF.

V gene TRBV7-2 combines with J gene TRBJ2-7, with 10 bases lining up with TRBD2. Per germline, CDR1 SGHTA and CDR2 FQGNSA. V lost 5 bases, J lost 1 base, and 11 bases stayed unmatched. The CDR3 has 17 residues. This CDR3 is CASSRFGVLAGSYEQYF. In DNA form, the CDR3 reads TGTGCCAGCAGCAGATTCGGGGTACTAGCGGGATCCTACGAGCAGTACTTC.

The sample holds one count of this clone. This CDR3 is CASGRDRRYEQYF. DNA of the CDR3: TGTGCCAGCGGCCGGGACAGGAGGTACGAGCAGTACTTC. The rearrangement joins TRBV6-1 to TRBJ2-7; 8 positions match TRBD1. V lost 8 bases and J lost 4; bases outside the gene matches: 7. CDR1 and CDR2 (germline): MNHNS, SASEGT. CDR3 length: 13 amino acids.

By share, this clone ranks as medium-sized. The chain carries TRBV7-9 and TRBJ2-2; D not resolved. CDR1 and CDR2 from the germline V gene are SEHNR and FQNEAQ (reference sequence). This CDR3 is built from 12 residues. Between the trimmed V and J ends, which lost 3 bases and 3 bases, there was a span of 2 bases. The CDR3 is CASSLDTGELFF. The DNA of the CDR3 is TGTGCCAGCAGCTTGGACACCGGGGAGCTGTTTTTT.

On this clone: The identical CDR3 is also encoded by other nucleotide sequences in the sample. The V and J genes are TRBV5-1 and TRBJ1-1; D is unresolved. Germline V gene lookup returns CDR1 SGHRS and CDR2 YFSETQ. The CDR3 is 15 residues long. Trimming took off 0 bases at V and 1 base at J, with 10 bases between the two ends. The CDR3 loop is CASSLDGRPNTEAFF. DNA of the CDR3: TGCGCCAGCAGCTTGGATGGCAGGCCGAACACTGAAGCTTTCTTT.

The rearrangement uses TRBV16 and TRBJ2-7; 9 positions agree with TRBD1. The CDR3 loop spans 14 amino acids. CDR1 and CDR2 from the germline V gene are KGHSY and FQNENV. V trimming: 2 bases; J trimming: 7 bases; junction bases outside the gene matches: 6. The CDR3 coding sequence is TGTGCCAGCAGCCAAAAACAGGGGGCGGGGGAGCAGTACTTC. This encodes CASSQKQGAGEQYF.

The CDR3 nucleotides are TGTGCCAGCAGTGAATTGGTCGACGGACGCAATGAGCAGTTCTTC. It specifies CASSELVDGRNEQFF. This chain links TRBV6-1 with TRBJ2-1; no reliable D call. CDR1 is MNHNS, CDR2 SASEGT, per germline. The CDR3 sequence is 15 residues long. V was trimmed by 2 bases and J by 6 bases, leaving 14 bases between them.

The rearrangement joins TRBV11-2 to TRBJ1-1; no reliable D call. The CDR3 loop spans 14 amino acids. With 3 bases removed from V and 2 bases from J, the gap between germline ends came to 10 bases. Germline lookup yields CDR1 SGHAT and CDR2 FQNNGV. CDR3 DNA sequence: TGTGCCAGCAGCTTTACAGCTGTAAACACTGAAGCTTTCTTT. This codes for CASSFTAVNTEAFF.

This chain connects TRBV9 to TRBJ2-5; D possibly corresponds to TRBD2 (5 bases). The V end lost 4 bases, the J end lost 1 base, and 8 bases lay between the germline ends. CDR1 is SGDLS, CDR2 YYNGEE, per germline. This CDR3 contains 13 residues. Written as DNA, the CDR3 is TGTGCCAGCAGCTTCCGGGGCCAAGAGACCCAGTACTTC. Translated: CASSFRGQETQYF.

This chain links TRBV30 with TRBJ1-2; D gene uncertain. Germline V gene lookup returns CDR1 GTSNPN and CDR2 SVGIG (reference sequence). Trimming cost V 3 bases and J 7 bases, with 9 bases left between them. The CDR3 has 11 amino acids. The CDR3 DNA reads as TGTGCCTGGAGGCTGGCCCTTGGCTACACCTTC. Amino acid sequence: CAWRLALGYTF.

This sequence joins TRBV6-1 and TRBJ2-7; weak D call: TRBD1 (6 bases). The CDR3 sequence is 14 residues long. Germline lookup yields CDR1 MNHNS and CDR2 SASEGT. Trimming stripped 9 bases from V and 6 bases from J, with 21 bases between. The CDR3 sequence: CASSYSEGDFEQYF. DNA for the CDR3: TGTGCCAGTTCATACAGCGAGGGGGATTTCGAGCAGTACTTC.

This chain uses TRBV4-3 with TRBJ2-4, with D possibly TRBD1 on 6 matching bases. Germline CDR1 and CDR2: LGHNA and YSLEER. Trimming took 4 bases from V and 2 from J, leaving 15 bases between them. The CDR3 loop spans 16 amino acids. The CDR3 coding sequence is TGCGCCAGCAGCCGGGACACGGCTGTTTCCAAAAACATTCAGTACTTC. Translated, it gives CASSRDTAVSKNIQYF.

The gene calls are TRBV7-6 and TRBJ1-6; tentatively, D is TRBD1 (6 bases). The CDR3 spans 13 residues. Trimming took 5 bases from V and 8 from J, leaving 10 bases between them. CDR1 SGHVS and CDR2 FNYEAQ come from the germline V gene. The CDR3 DNA sequence: TGTGCCAGCAGCCCCCAGGGGTATTCACCCCTCCACTTT. Its translation: CASSPQGYSPLHF.

CDR3: CASSQENNQPQHF. The CDR3 region has the DNA TGCGCCAGCAGCCAGGAGAACAATCAGCCCCAGCATTTT. The chain carries TRBV10-1 and TRBJ1-5; D call uncertain. The germline CDR1 and CDR2 sequences are WNHNN and SYGVQD (reference sequence). There are 13 residues in the CDR3. V was cut by 6 bases and J by 3 bases, with 9 bases left in between.

V usage is TRBV10-2 and J usage is TRBJ1-5; 7 nucleotides align to TRBD1. The CDR3 is 14 residues long. Germline-derived CDR1 and CDR2 are WSHSY and SAAADI. Trimming removed 7 bases from V and 4 bases from J; junction bases left unmatched: 7. CDR3 sequence (DNA): TGCGCCAGCAACCGACAGGGATGGAATCAGCCCCAGCATTTT. It translates to CASNRQGWNQPQHF.

The chain uses TRBV7-3 and TRBJ2-2, with TRBD2 matching 11 bases. Unmatched junction bases numbered 3, after V lost 5 bases and J lost 4 bases. Germline V lookup: CDR1 SGHTA, CDR2 FQGTGA. This CDR3 is 15 amino acids long. The CDR3, as DNA: TGTGCCAGCAGCCAAGGACTAGCGGGCACCGGGGAGCTGTTTTTT. Its translation: CASSQGLAGTGELFF. The full variable domain, with the rest looked up from reference TRBV7-3 and TRBJ2-2, is GAGVSQTPSNKVTEKGKYVELRCDPISGHTALYWYRQSLGQGPEFLIYFQGTGAADDSGLPNDRFFAVRPEGSVSTLKIQRTERGDSAVYLCASSQGLAGTGELFFGEGSRLTVL.